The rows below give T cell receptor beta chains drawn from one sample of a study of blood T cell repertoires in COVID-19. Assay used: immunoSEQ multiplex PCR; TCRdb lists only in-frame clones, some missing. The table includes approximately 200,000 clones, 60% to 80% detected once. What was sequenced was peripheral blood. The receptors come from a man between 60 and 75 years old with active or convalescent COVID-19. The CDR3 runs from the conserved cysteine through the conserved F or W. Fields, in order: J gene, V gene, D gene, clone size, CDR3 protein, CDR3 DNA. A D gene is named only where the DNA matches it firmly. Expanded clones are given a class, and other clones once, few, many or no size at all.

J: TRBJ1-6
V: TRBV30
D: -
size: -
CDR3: CAWGQGRENSPLHF
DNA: TGTGCCTGGGGGCAGGGCCGTGAAAATTCACCCCTCCACTTT

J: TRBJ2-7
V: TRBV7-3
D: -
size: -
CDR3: CASSFRGALEEQYF
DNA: TGTGCCAGCAGCTTTCGGGGGGCACTCGAGGAGCAGTACTTC

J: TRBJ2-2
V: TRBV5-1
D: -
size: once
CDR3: CASSLGGSRELFF
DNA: TGCGCCAGCAGCTTGGGCGGAAGCCGGGAGCTGTTTTTT

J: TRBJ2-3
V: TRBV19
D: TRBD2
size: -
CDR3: CASRATSGASTDTQYF
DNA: TGTGCCAGTAGGGCGACTAGCGGTGCTAGCACAGATACGCAGTATTTT

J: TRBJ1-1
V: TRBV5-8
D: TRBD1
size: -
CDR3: CASSLTGGWDTEAFF
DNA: TGTGCCAGCAGCTTGACAGGGGGCTGGGACACTGAAGCTTTCTTT

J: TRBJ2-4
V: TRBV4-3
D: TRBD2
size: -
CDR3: CASSQGTSADIQYF
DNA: TGCGCCAGCAGCCAAGGCACTAGCGCTGACATTCAGTACTTC

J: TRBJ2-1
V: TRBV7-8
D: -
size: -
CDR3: CASSSFSPGLSSYNEQFF
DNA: TGTGCCAGCAGCAGTTTTTCACCGGGACTCAGCTCCTACAATGAGCAGTTCTTC

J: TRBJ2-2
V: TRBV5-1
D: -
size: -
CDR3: CASSLPGTGELFF
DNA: TGCGCCAGCAGCTTACCGGGCACCGGGGAGCTGTTTTTT

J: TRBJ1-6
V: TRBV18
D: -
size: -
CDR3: CASSPPKGNSPLHF
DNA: TGTGCCAGCTCACCACCAAAGGGGAATTCACCCCTCCACTTT

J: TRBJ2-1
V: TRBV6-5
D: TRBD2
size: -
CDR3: CASSYVSGGTYNEQFF
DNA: TGTGCCAGCAGCTACGTTTCGGGAGGGACCTACAATGAGCAGTTCTTC

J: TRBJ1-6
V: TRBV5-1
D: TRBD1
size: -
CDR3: CASSSSTGGNSPLHF
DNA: TGCGCCAGCAGCTCCTCAACAGGGGGTAATTCACCCCTCCACTTT

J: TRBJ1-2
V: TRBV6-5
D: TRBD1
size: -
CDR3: CATKDRDLTNYGYTF
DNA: TGTGCCACCAAAGACAGGGACCTTACTAACTATGGCTACACCTTC

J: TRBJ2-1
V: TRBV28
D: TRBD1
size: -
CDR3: CASSLGTGPSNEQFF
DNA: TGTGCCAGCAGCCTCGGGACAGGGCCGTCCAATGAGCAGTTCTTC

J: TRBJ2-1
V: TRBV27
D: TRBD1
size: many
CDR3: CASSSWTGDNEQFF
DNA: TGTGCCAGCAGTTCCTGGACAGGGGACAATGAGCAGTTCTTC

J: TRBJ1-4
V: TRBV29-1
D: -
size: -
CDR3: CSVVEIEKLFF
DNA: TGCAGCGTGGTCGAGATTGAAAAACTGTTTTTT

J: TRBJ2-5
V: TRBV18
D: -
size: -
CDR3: CASSPRTNKETQYF
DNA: TGTGCCAGCTCACCAAGGACTAACAAAGAGACCCAGTACTTC

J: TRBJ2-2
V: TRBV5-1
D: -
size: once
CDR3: CASSPTANTGELFF
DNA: TGCGCCAGCAGCCCCACAGCGAACACCGGGGAGCTGTTTTTT

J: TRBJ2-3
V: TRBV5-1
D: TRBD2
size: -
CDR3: CASSLVLGTSGGDTQYF
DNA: TGCGCCAGCAGCTTGGTTCTGGGGACTAGCGGGGGAGATACGCAGTATTTT

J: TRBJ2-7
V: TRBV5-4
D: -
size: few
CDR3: CASSLDPGFAYEQYF
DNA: TGTGCCAGCAGCTTGGATCCGGGATTTGCCTACGAGCAGTACTTC

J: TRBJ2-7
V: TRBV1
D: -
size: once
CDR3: CTSSQDGGASGTYEQYF
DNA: TGCACCAGCAGCCAAGATGGAGGGGCTAGCGGGACCTACGAGCAGTACTTC

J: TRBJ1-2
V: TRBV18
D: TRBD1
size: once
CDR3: CASSPPTGPGYGGYTF
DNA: TGTGCCAGCTCACCACCGACAGGGCCCGGGTACGGGGGCTACACCTTC

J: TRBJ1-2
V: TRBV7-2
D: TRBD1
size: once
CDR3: CASSFAAGQPNYGYTF
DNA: TGTGCCAGCAGCTTCGCCGCGGGACAGCCTAACTATGGCTACACCTTC

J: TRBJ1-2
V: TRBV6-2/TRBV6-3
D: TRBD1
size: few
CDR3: CASSYSDRGGYGYTF
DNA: TGTGCCAGCAGTTACTCGGACAGGGGTGGCTATGGCTACACCTTC

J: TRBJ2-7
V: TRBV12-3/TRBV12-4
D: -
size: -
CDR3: CASSLTRDGEQYF
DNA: TGTGCCAGCAGCCTAACCCGGGATGGCGAGCAGTACTTC